The T cell receptor (beta chain) under discussion was sequenced for a study of T-cell reconstitution after alpha-beta-depleted transplantation in children. This clonotype was seen at least ten times. The junction departs from germline at one end; a sequencing error may be responsible. CDR3 length equals 13 residues. In germline, CDR1 is SQVTM, CDR2 ANQGSEA. TCRbeta library construction was performed incorporating unique molecular identifiers. TCRdb fed the PCR reads into MiXCR, producing one record per CDR3 protein. The sample lists about 610,000 distinct CDR3 sequences, 10% to 13% occurring once. The sample here was PBMCs from the stem cell graft donor, taken from the stem cell graft. The chain carries TRBV29-1 and TRBJ2-2, with a possible D match to TRBD1 (5 bases). The source of this sequence is a human donor who donated a stem cell graft to a child with acute myeloid leukemia. CDR3 sequence: CSVAGRKTGELFF. CDR3 in DNA: TGCAGTGTTGCAGGGCGTAAGACCGGGGAGCTGTTTTTT.